The 21 T cell receptor beta chains given below trace back to one sample, sequenced in a study of T-cell memory formation after mild COVID-19. TCRdb re-called the 5' RACE reads with MiXCR, one entry per CDR3 protein. The data show about 110,000 distinct CDR3 sequences, about 15% seen once. The sample taken for sequencing was PBMCs or a T cell subset sorted from them (not recorded which). Receptors were obtained from an adult woman who had mild COVID-19 (a few samples of this study predate the infection). Cell type and time point are not known.

This clonotype showed up just a few times. The V call is TRBV7-9, the J call TRBJ2-1, with D unresolved. The CDR3 length is 13 residues. The germline V and J ends were trimmed by 3 bases and 6 bases, with 9 bases remaining between them. The germline V gene has CDR1 SEHNR and CDR2 FQNEAQ (reference sequence). This chain's CDR3 is CASSFHPSNEQFF. The CDR3 nucleotides are TGTGCCAGCAGCTTCCATCCTAGCAATGAGCAGTTCTTC.

The chain recombines TRBV7-9 with TRBJ1-4; D is possibly TRBD1 (5 bases). The CDR3 length is 15 residues. Trimming stripped 5 bases from V and 3 bases from J, with 13 bases between. Germline CDR1 SEHNR, CDR2 FQNEAQ (reference sequence). CDR3 residues: CASSDLLGANEKLFF. For the CDR3, the DNA is TGTGCCAGCAGCGACCTACTAGGGGCTAATGAAAAACTGTTTTTT.

The genes are TRBV5-1 and TRBJ1-6, with no clear D. The V end lost 2 bases, the J end lost 8 bases, and 11 bases lay between the germline ends. This CDR3 region has 14 residues. Germline CDR1 is SGHRS and CDR2 is YFSETQ. The chain's CDR3 is CASSFFGSDSPLHF. CDR3 DNA: TGCGCCAGCAGCTTTTTTGGATCGGATTCACCCCTCCACTTT.

This clonotype has only a few counts. V gene TRBV5-1 combines with J gene TRBJ2-7; D is perhaps TRBD1 or TRBD2 (5 bases each). The germline V and J ends were trimmed by 0 bases and 3 bases, with 13 bases remaining between them. This CDR3 has 15 residues. Germline V gives CDR1 SGHRS, CDR2 YFSETQ. This CDR3 reads CASSLAPRGHYEQYF. The CDR3 DNA reads as TGCGCCAGCAGCTTGGCGCCCCGGGGCCACTACGAGCAGTACTTC.

There are a few counts of this clonotype. J is TRBJ1-2 and V is TRBV30; D gene ambiguous. This CDR3 region has 19 residues. Deletions cut 3 bases from V and 3 bases from J, with 29 bases between. The germline CDR1 and CDR2 sequences are GTSNPN and SVGIG (reference sequence). The CDR3 sequence: CAWRTLRQLEDPGDYGYTF. The CDR3 DNA follows: TGTGCCTGGAGAACCCTTCGGCAGCTGGAGGATCCCGGCGACTATGGCTACACCTTC.

This clonotype appeared many times. The chain couples TRBV9 to TRBJ1-1, with no clear D. V lost 3 bases to trimming and J lost 6 bases, with 12 bases between them. From germline, CDR1 is SGDLS and CDR2 YYNGEE. The CDR3 has 13 amino acids. The CDR3 region is CASSGGRLPEAFF. The CDR3 DNA is TGTGCCAGCAGCGGCGGGCGGCTCCCTGAAGCTTTCTTT.

This clonotype was found many times. V usage is TRBV9 and J usage is TRBJ2-7; D not certain. CDR1 is SGDLS and CDR2 is YYNGEE in the germline V gene. The CDR3 extends over 12 amino acids. V shed 1 base and J shed 7 bases, with 9 bases lying between them. The CDR3 loop is CASSVKPPEQYF. The CDR3 coding sequence is TGTGCCAGCAGCGTAAAGCCTCCGGAGCAGTACTTC.

Many counts were recorded for this clonotype. The V and J genes are TRBV27 and TRBJ2-7; unclear D gene. V lost 8 bases, J lost 3 bases, and 5 bases lay in between. This CDR3 has 10 residues. Germline loops: CDR1 MNHEY, CDR2 SMNVEV (reference sequence). CDR3 residues: CASGDYEQYF. In nucleotides, the CDR3 is TGTGCCAGCGGAGACTACGAGCAGTACTTC.

This clonotype has only a few counts. The rearrangement joins TRBV24-1 to TRBJ2-6; no clear D gene. This CDR3 has 15 amino acids. Germline CDR1 is KGHDR and CDR2 is SFDVKD. The germline V and J ends were trimmed by 7 bases and 1 base, with 10 bases remaining between them. The CDR3 nucleotides are TGTGCCACCAGCCTAGAAGGATCTGGGGCCAACGTCCTGACTTTC. Protein product: CATSLEGSGANVLTF.

A few counts support this clonotype. This chain joins TRBV4-1 and TRBJ2-3, with D tentatively TRBD2 (6 bases). The CDR3 spans 16 residues. Trimming took 0 bases from V and 0 from J, leaving 10 bases between them. CDR1 MGHRA and CDR2 YSYEKL come from the germline V gene. The CDR3 spells CASSQDEGLSTDTQYF. CDR3 coding DNA: TGCGCCAGCAGCCAAGATGAAGGACTAAGCACAGATACGCAGTATTTT.

This clonotype has only a few counts. This sequence joins TRBV3-1 and TRBJ2-7; no clear D gene. CDR3 size: 12 residues. Germline CDR1 LGHDT, CDR2 YNNKEL (reference sequence). The V and J ends lost 4 bases and 6 bases respectively, with 10 bases between them. CDR3: CASSPHGLEQYF. The CDR3, as DNA: TGTGCCAGCAGCCCCCACGGGCTCGAGCAGTACTTC.

This clonotype was seen many times. The chain has TRBV4-3 and TRBJ2-1; 11 bases line up with TRBD2. The CDR3 extends over 16 amino acids. In germline, CDR1 is LGHNA, CDR2 YSLEER. J gave up 8 bases and V 2 bases, and 8 bases lay outside the gene matches. The CDR3 spells CASSQSLAGGGYEQFF. The CDR3 DNA sequence: TGCGCCAGCAGCCAATCCCTAGCGGGAGGCGGTTATGAGCAGTTCTTC.

This clonotype was seen a handful of times. An end of the junction differs from the germline gene, which may be a read error. The rearrangement links TRBV4-1 to TRBJ2-7; 8 nucleotides match TRBD2. Per the germline V gene, CDR1 is MGHRA and CDR2 is YSYEKL. CDR3 length: 16 residues. In nucleotides, the CDR3 is TGCGCCAGCAGACAAGAGCCGGGGGGGCCCCTTGGCGAGCAGTACTTC. This sequence encodes CASRQEPGGPLGEQYF.

This clonotype was detected a few times. V usage is TRBV29-1 and J usage is TRBJ2-7; D might be TRBD2 (5 bases). The length of the CDR3 is 12 residues. Germline CDR1 reads SQVTM; CDR2 reads ANQGSEA. V gave up 1 base and J gave up 7 bases, with 11 bases separating them. The CDR3 sequence: CSVEGRAKEQYF. DNA for the CDR3: TGCAGCGTTGAAGGGCGGGCGAAGGAGCAGTACTTC.

This chain joins TRBV18 and TRBJ1-2, with D unresolved. This CDR3 region has 17 residues. V was cut by 1 base and J by 4 bases, with 19 bases left in between. Germline V gives CDR1 KGHSH, CDR2 LQKENI. In DNA, the CDR3 is TGTGCCAGCTCACCACGAAAGGGAGAGACGTTACTCTATGGCTACACCTTC. The encoded protein is CASSPRKGETLLYGYTF.

The J gene is TRBJ2-4, the V gene TRBV11-3, with 8 bases fitting TRBD2. V lost 5 bases, J lost 7 bases, and 7 bases stayed unmatched. Germline V gene lookup returns CDR1 SGHNT and CDR2 YENEEA. CDR3 length: 14 residues. The CDR3 bases are TGTGCCAGCAGCGCCGGACTAGCCGCGAACATTCAGTACTTC. This sequence encodes CASSAGLAANIQYF. The full variable domain, in which reference TRBV11-3 and TRBJ2-4 provide the parts outside the CDR3, is EAGVVQSPRYKIIEKKQPVAFWCNPISGHNTLYWYLQNLGQGPELLIRYENEEAVDDSQLPKDRFSAERLKGVDSTLKIQPAELGDSAVYLCASSAGLAANIQYFGAGTRLSVL.

This clonotype was counted only a few times. V gene TRBV9 combines with J gene TRBJ1-6; the D is unclear. Germline V gives CDR1 SGDLS, CDR2 YYNGEE. The CDR3 spans 14 residues. V was cut by 3 bases and J by 9 bases, with 13 bases left in between. CDR3: CASSEMDFGSPLHF. DNA for the CDR3: TGTGCCAGCAGCGAAATGGATTTCGGTTCACCCCTCCACTTT.

This clonotype was detected ten times or more. This CDR3 is CASSARQSEGTDTQYF. DNA of the CDR3: TGTGCCAGCAGTGCAAGACAGTCTGAGGGTACAGATACGCAGTATTTT. J is TRBJ2-3 and V is TRBV2, with D perhaps assigned TRBD1 or TRBD2 (5 bases each). Germline lookup yields CDR1 SNHLY and CDR2 FYNNEI. The length of the CDR3 is 16 residues. Trimming cost V 4 bases and J 3 bases, with 17 bases left between them.

The chain recombines TRBV12-3 or TRBV12-4 with TRBJ1-2; 7 nucleotides agree with TRBD1. Losses at the gene ends were 6 bases for V and 4 bases for J; bases not matched to a gene: 8. The CDR3 sequence is 14 residues long. The CDR3 sequence: CASSYSGTAYGYTF. The CDR3 DNA follows: TGTGCCAGCAGCTACTCTGGGACAGCCTATGGCTACACCTTC.

The chain joins TRBV19 to TRBJ1-1; the D is unclear. The CDR3 consists of 14 residues. The germline CDR1 and CDR2 sequences are LNHDA and SQIVND (reference sequence). V lost 3 bases and J 4 bases, leaving 12 bases between the germline ends. In DNA, the CDR3 is TGTGCCAGTAGTATGTGGATAGTCAGCACTGAAGCTTTCTTT. Residues: CASSMWIVSTEAFF.

V is TRBV5-4 and J is TRBJ2-7, with D unclear. CDR1 and CDR2 from the germline V gene are SGHNT and YYREEE (reference sequence). V lost 4 bases and J 1 base, leaving 9 bases between the germline ends. This CDR3 has 13 residues. The chain's CDR3 is CASSMGLSYEQYF. CDR3 sequence (DNA): TGTGCCAGCAGCATGGGGTTATCCTACGAGCAGTACTTC. Complete variable domain (other parts from reference TRBV5-4 and TRBJ2-7): ETGVTQSPTHLIKTRGQQVTLRCSSQSGHNTVSWYQQALGQGPQFIFQYYREEENGRGNFPPRFSGLQFPNYSSELNVNALELDDSALYLCASSMGLSYEQYFGPGTRLTVT.